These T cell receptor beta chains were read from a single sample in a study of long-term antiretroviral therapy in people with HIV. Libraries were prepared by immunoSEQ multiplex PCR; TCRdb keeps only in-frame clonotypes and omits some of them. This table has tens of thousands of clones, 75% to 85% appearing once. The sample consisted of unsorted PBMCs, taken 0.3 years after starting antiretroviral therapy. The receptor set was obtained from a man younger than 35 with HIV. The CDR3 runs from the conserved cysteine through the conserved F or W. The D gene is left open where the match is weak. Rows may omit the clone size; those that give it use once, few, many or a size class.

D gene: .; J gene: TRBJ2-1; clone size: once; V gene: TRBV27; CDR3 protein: CASSPLDTYNEQFF; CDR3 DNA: TGTGCCAGCAGTCCCCTGGACACATACAATGAGCAGTTCTTC
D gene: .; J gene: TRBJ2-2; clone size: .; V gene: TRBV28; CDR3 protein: CASSFLAGELFF; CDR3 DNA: TGTGCCAGCAGTTTTTTGGCCGGGGAGCTGTTTTTT
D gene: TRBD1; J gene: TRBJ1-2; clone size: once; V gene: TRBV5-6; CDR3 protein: CASSWEDRGHGYTF; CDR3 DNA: TGTGCCAGCAGCTGGGAGGACAGGGGGCATGGCTACACCTTC
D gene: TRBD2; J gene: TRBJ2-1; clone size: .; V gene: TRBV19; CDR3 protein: CASSMLAGASNEQFF; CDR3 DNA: TGTGCCAGTAGTATGTTAGCGGGTGCGTCGAATGAGCAGTTCTTC
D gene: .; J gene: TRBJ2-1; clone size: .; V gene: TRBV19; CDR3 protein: CASSSRGASNYNEQFF; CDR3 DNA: TGTGCCAGTAGTTCCCGGGGTGCCTCCAACTACAATGAGCAGTTCTTC
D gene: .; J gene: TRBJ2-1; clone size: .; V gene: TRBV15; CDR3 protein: CATSREVVSSYNEQFF; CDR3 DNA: TGTGCCACCAGCAGAGAGGTGGTGAGCTCCTACAATGAGCAGTTCTTC
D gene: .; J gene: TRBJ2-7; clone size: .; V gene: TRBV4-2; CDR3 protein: CASSQVPGGSYEQYF; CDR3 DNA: TGTGCCAGCAGCCAAGTTCCAGGGGGGTCCTACGAGCAGTACTTC
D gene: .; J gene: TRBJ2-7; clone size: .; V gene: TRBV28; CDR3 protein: CATGVTDREQYF; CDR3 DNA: TGTGCCACAGGGGTAACCGACAGGGAGCAGTACTTC
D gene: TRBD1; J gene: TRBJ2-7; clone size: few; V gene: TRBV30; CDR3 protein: CAWTGQGYEQYF; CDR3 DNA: TGTGCCTGGACAGGACAGGGCTACGAGCAGTACTTC
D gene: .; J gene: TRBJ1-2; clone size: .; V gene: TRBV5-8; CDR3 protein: CASSLNFREHGYTF; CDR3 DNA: TGTGCCAGCAGCTTGAATTTCAGGGAACATGGCTACACCTTC
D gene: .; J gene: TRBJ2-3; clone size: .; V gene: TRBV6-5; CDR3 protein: CASSSRGPSSTQYF; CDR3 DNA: TGTGCCAGCAGTTCCCGAGGCCCTTCCAGCACGCAGTATTTT
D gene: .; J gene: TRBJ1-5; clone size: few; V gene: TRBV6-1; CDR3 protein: CASSQDWGTGNQPQHF; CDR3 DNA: TGTGCCAGCAGTCAAGACTGGGGTACTGGCAATCAGCCCCAGCATTTT
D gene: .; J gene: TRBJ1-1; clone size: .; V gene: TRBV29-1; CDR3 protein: CSVEGVIWTANTEAFF; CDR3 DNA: TGCAGCGTTGAAGGGGTGATCTGGACAGCAAACACTGAAGCTTTCTTT
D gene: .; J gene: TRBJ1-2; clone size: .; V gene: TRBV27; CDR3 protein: CASSFHSGTDYGYTF; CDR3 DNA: TGTGCCAGCAGTTTCCACTCCGGGACGGACTATGGCTACACCTTC
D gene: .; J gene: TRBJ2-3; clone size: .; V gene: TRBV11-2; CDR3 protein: CASSQSQPGSTQYF; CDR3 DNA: TGTGCCAGCAGCCAGTCTCAGCCAGGATCAACGCAGTATTTT
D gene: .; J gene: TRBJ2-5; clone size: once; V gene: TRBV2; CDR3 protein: CASSEFLAETQYF; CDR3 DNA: TGTGCCAGCAGTGAATTTTTGGCAGAGACCCAGTACTTC
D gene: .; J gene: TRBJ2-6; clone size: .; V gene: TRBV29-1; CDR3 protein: CSVNSGANVLTF; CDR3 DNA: TGCAGCGTCAACTCTGGGGCCAACGTCCTGACTTTC
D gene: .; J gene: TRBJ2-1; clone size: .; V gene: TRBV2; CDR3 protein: CASSPRLYNEQFF; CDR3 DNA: TGTGCCAGCAGTCCAAGACTATACAATGAGCAGTTCTTC
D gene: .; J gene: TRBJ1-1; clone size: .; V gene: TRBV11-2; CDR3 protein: CASSLGLNTEAFF; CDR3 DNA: TGTGCCAGCAGCCTGGGGTTGAACACTGAAGCTTTCTTT